The 12 T cell receptor beta chains below all came from one sample that was sequenced in a study of T-cell reconstitution after alpha-beta-depleted transplantation in children. Molecular barcoding with unique molecular identifiers was used for the TCRbeta library. Via MiXCR, TCRdb re-called the PCR reads, giving one row per CDR3 protein. The sample holds fewer than 750,000 distinct CDR3 sequences, over 25% seen once. Sequencing was performed on PBMCs, taken before TCRalphabeta/CD19-depleted stem cell transplant. Every receptor here comes from a boy in the first two years of life with Wiskott-Aldrich syndrome, due to receive a stem cell transplant.

J is TRBJ2-7 and V is TRBV5-4; D not resolved. Trimming cost V 2 bases and J 5 bases, with 8 bases left between them. The CDR3 is 12 residues long. Germline loops: CDR1 SGHNT, CDR2 YYREEE (reference sequence). CDR3 in DNA: TGTGCCAGCAGCTTCCGTCCAGACGAGCAGTACTTC. Translation: CASSFRPDEQYF. Together with reference TRBV5-4 and TRBJ2-7, the CDR3 gives the full variable domain: ETGVTQSPTHLIKTRGQQVTLRCSSQSGHNTVSWYQQALGQGPQFIFQYYREEENGRGNFPPRFSGLQFPNYSSELNVNALELDDSALYLCASSFRPDEQYFGPGTRLTVT.

The rearrangement uses TRBV27 and TRBJ2-7; TRBD2 aligns across 10 bases. The CDR3 contains 16 residues. V lost 6 bases and J lost 2; bases outside the gene matches: 10. Per the germline V gene, CDR1 is MNHEY and CDR2 is SMNVEV (reference sequence). The CDR3 DNA reads as TGTGCCAGCAGGGCAAAGCGGGAGGGCCTTCCCTACGAGCAGTACTTC. This encodes CASRAKREGLPYEQYF.

This chain links TRBV5-6 with TRBJ2-6; D call uncertain. Germline CDR1 SGHDT, CDR2 YYEEEE. The CDR3 totals 16 residues. Trimming cost V 4 bases and J 0 bases, with 11 bases left between them. The CDR3 coding sequence is TGTGCCAGCAGCCTAAGACGGTTCTCTGGGGCCAACGTCCTGACTTTC. Translated, it gives CASSLRRFSGANVLTF.

The rearrangement links TRBV2 to TRBJ2-1; TRBD2 is a possible D gene (5 bases). The V gene lost 7 bases and the J gene lost 0 bases, with 22 bases spanning the gap. CDR1 is SNHLY, CDR2 FYNNEI, per germline. The CDR3 is 18 amino acids. CDR3 region: CASNELVWPRSSYNEQFF. The CDR3 region has the DNA TGTGCCAGCAACGAACTAGTCTGGCCCCGGAGCTCCTACAATGAGCAGTTCTTC.

There are a few counts of this clonotype. J is TRBJ2-1 and V is TRBV12-3 or TRBV12-4; D remains ambiguous. The CDR3 loop spans 17 amino acids. The V and J ends lost 8 bases and 2 bases respectively, with 22 bases between them. This CDR3 reads CASRYFAVFRTYNEQFF. The CDR3 DNA reads as TGTGCCAGCCGCTACTTCGCGGTCTTTAGGACCTACAATGAGCAGTTCTTC.

V gene TRBV29-1 combines with J gene TRBJ1-1; TRBD1 is a possible D gene (5 bases). Per germline, CDR1 SQVTM and CDR2 ANQGSEA. This CDR3 has 13 residues. Trimming shortened V by 0 bases and J by 5 bases, and 10 bases separated the two germline ends. CDR3 in amino acids: CSVEDWEGTEAFF. The CDR3 region has the DNA TGCAGCGTTGAAGATTGGGAGGGGACTGAAGCTTTCTTT.

This chain joins TRBV20-1 and TRBJ2-2; weak D call: TRBD2 (5 bases). The CDR3 extends over 13 amino acids. Trimming left V 3 bases short and J 6 bases short, with 11 bases between. Per the germline V gene, CDR1 is DFQATT and CDR2 is SNEGSKA (reference sequence). The chain's CDR3 is CSASRGPAGELFF. DNA for the CDR3: TGCAGTGCTAGTAGAGGGCCCGCCGGGGAGCTGTTTTTT.

This clonotype has just one count. The rearrangement links TRBV5-1 to TRBJ2-1; 7 positions agree with TRBD1. From germline, CDR1 is SGHRS and CDR2 YFSETQ. The V and J ends lost 6 bases and 5 bases, in that order; junction bases with no gene match: 5. This CDR3 is 13 amino acids long. Here the CDR3 reads CASKQGENNEQFF. The CDR3 DNA is TGCGCCAGCAAGCAGGGGGAAAACAATGAGCAGTTCTTC.

Only a few counts were recorded for this clonotype. The chain combines TRBV10-3 with TRBJ1-1, with unresolved D. This CDR3 spans 12 amino acids. The V end was cut by 6 bases, the J end by 0 bases, with 5 bases between. Germline lookup yields CDR1 ENHRY and CDR2 SYGVKD. CDR3 sequence: CAISGMNTEAFF. CDR3 nucleotides: TGTGCCATCAGCGGCATGAACACTGAAGCTTTCTTT.

In its sample, this clonotype was seen a few times. V usage is TRBV7-6 and J usage is TRBJ1-6; 7 nucleotides match TRBD1. CDR1 and CDR2 from the germline V gene are SGHVS and FNYEAQ. The ends lost 4 bases at V and 10 bases at J; junction bases unmatched: 10. This CDR3 is 15 amino acids long. The CDR3 loop reads CASSYKTGWGSPLHF. In nucleotides, the CDR3 is TGTGCCAGCAGCTACAAGACAGGGTGGGGATCACCCCTCCACTTT.

This clonotype has only a few counts. The genes are TRBV12-3 or TRBV12-4 and TRBJ1-2, with 9 bases matching TRBD1. This CDR3 has 14 residues. V lost 1 base to trimming and J lost 6 bases; unmatched junction nucleotides: 3. As DNA, the CDR3 is TGTGCCAGCAGTTTAGACAGGACAGGGGATGGCTACACCTTC. Protein product: CASSLDRTGDGYTF.

This clonotype came up a few times. The V call is TRBV20-1, the J call TRBJ1-2; TRBD1 matches 7 bases. The CDR3 covers 12 residues. The V gene end was trimmed by 5 bases and the J gene end by 7 bases; junction bases not matched to a gene: 7. The germline CDR1 and CDR2 sequences are DFQATT and SNEGSKA (reference sequence). In nucleotides, the CDR3 is TGCAGTGCTCCCGAACAGGGGTTTGGCTACACCTTC. Encoded protein: CSAPEQGFGYTF.